The subject of this entry is one TCR beta chain. Germline CDR1 is MNHEY and CDR2 is SMNVEV (reference sequence). J lost 5 bases, V lost 6 bases, and 8 bases had no gene match. This CDR3 region has 15 residues. The record originates from a study of T cell changes during pregnancy in multiple sclerosis. Profiled with immunoSEQ multiplex PCR; TCRdb holds only in-frame clones, not every one. The repertoire holds around 62,000 clones, with 90% to 95% as singletons. The sample here was CD8+ T cells from peripheral blood mononuclear cells, taken in the second trimester of pregnancy. This TCR was sampled from a female donor with multiple sclerosis, enrolled in a pregnancy study. V and J are TRBV27 and TRBJ1-5, with 9 bases that match TRBD1. The CDR3 sequence is CASSTGTGMHQPQHF. CDR3 DNA: TGTGCCAGCAGCACCGGGACAGGGATGCATCAGCCCCAGCATTTT.